The T cell receptor (beta chain) under discussion was sequenced for a study of tumor T cells in aggressive B-cell lymphoma. This clone has only one observation. The table came from immunoSEQ multiplex PCR; TCRdb's copy has only in-frame clones and leaves some out. The table has about 10,000 clones, about 91% seen once. Germline V gene sequence: CDR1 KGHSH, CDR2 LQKENI. The CDR3 contains 14 residues. The ends lost 5 bases at V and 5 bases at J; junction bases unmatched: 4. The chain links TRBV18 to TRBJ1-4; 8 nucleotides agree with TRBD1. The sequencing sample was made of tumor tissue. The sequence came from an adult with diffuse large B cell lymphoma. As DNA, the CDR3 is TGTGCCAGCTCAGTACAGGGGGACAATGAAAAACTGTTTTTT. Encoded protein: CASSVQGDNEKLFF.